The entry below describes one TCR beta chain. The clone's antigen remains unknown. This sample is drawn from a study of cytomegalovirus exposure and HLA in healthy donors (dated by TCRdb to 2017 to 2019). With respect to the entire study: An earlier analysis of approximately 640 of the donors reported about 250 Gb of sequence data and roughly 100 million unique TCR beta sequences from 150 million to 200 million T cells. Around 320 gigabases of sequencing data and tens of millions of unique TCR sequences were included in an early release covering under 650 HLA-typed donors. The study profiled the T cell repertoires of under 700 subjects by immunosequencing and related them to cytomegalovirus serostatus. A later genetic analysis used genome-wide SNP genotypes for about 60% of the roughly 700 donors, treating that subset as a discovery cohort. The later analysis used no new phenotypic data to find candidate immune exposures, relying instead on TCR beta sequences and their occurrence across donors. The study aimed to test whether signatures of past pathogen exposure could be identified by cataloging public T cell receptors. High-throughput TCR immunosequencing, statistical association of individual TCRs with disease status, and machine learning were combined to predict cytomegalovirus infection status. Because of strong linkage in the cohort, roughly five DR-DQ haplotypes were treated as single units for association and clustering. Both class I and class II loci were covered by HLA typing, at four-digit resolution. All discovery cohort repertoires had been generated on a single sequencing platform. Typing coverage varied by locus: roughly 620-640 donors for A, B, C, DRB1 and DQB1; roughly 560 for DQA1; approximately 610 for DPA1; more than 450 for DPB1. Along with the roughly 610-subject first cohort, a separate validation cohort of over 90 different subjects was used. Among 398 genotyped donors of the cohort, an average of about 240,000 unique TCR beta nucleotide sequences were sequenced per donor, roughly 20% of them non-productive. Of the 398 genotyped donors, around 81% fell in the genetic ancestry cluster associated with self-reported Caucasian donors. In an earlier analysis of 587 of the donors, high-throughput TCR beta sequencing was used to judge whether each TCR beta V gene segment behaved as functional or pseudogenic. A later analysis re-analyzed previously published TCR beta repertoires from 600 to 850 donors and added high-resolution HLA genotyping to study TCR occurrence patterns. Alongside the repertoire data, information on donor age, sex, ethnicity and CMV serostatus was compiled. Paper-wide results and their limitations: Across donors, most TCR sequences were observed very rarely, whereas some public TCRs were present in many individuals. When HLA alleles, especially DR and DQ, strongly co-occurred, attributing TCR associations to individual alleles was difficult. A later analysis found that most CMV-associated TCR beta chains appeared HLA-restricted, with HLA associations seemingly driven largely by CMV exposure. About 17 rarely observed V segments, including chromosome 9 orphons, were excluded from the earlier analysis of several hundred of the donors because counts were too low. According to the authors, the approach could potentially be generalized to other disease states and immunological phenotypes. Specific HLA alleles were associated with 16,951 TCR beta sequences at a false discovery rate of 0.05 in a later analysis. In a later genetic analysis, fewer N-insertions in productive TCRs were reported among donors in an Asian-associated ancestry cluster than the roughly 700-donor mean. Roughly uniform sequencing depth across donors was assumed in presence/absence analyses, although this assumption may not hold. In a later analysis, HLA-associated TCR beta chains were found to be more clonally expanded and to have lower generation probabilities than equally common non-associated chains. This cohort had only TCR beta chains sequenced, and the lack of alpha or paired-chain data limited which features could be detected. Because the 87-base-pair reads could not distinguish some IMGT-functional V segments, including TRBV6-2 and TRBV6-3, those segments were excluded. A further reported finding was that TCR beta sequences accurately predicted the HLA-A and HLA-B alleles for most subjects in the first cohort. In the study, approximately 160 TCR beta chains were listed as associated with cytomegalovirus. Several of the top co-occurrence clusters appeared to be linked to parvovirus B19, influenza, CMV and Epstein-Barr virus, according to a later analysis. An earlier analysis of around 600 of the donors showed that most TCR beta V segments appeared in productive rearrangements either about 87% or about 30% of the time, which broadly matched IMGT annotations. In both the original and validation cohorts, the classifier was reported to diagnose cytomegalovirus status with high specificity and sensitivity. Linkage disequilibrium might explain the correlated functional status among segregating V segments, but an unknown experimental factor could not be excluded. CMV serostatus was the only immune exposure information available for the cohort. A cluster of highly shared sequence variants was judged likely to be a technical artifact of the sequencing pipeline. In a later genetic analysis, a missense DCLRE1C variant was associated with V-gene and J-gene trimming of TCR beta chains, and the association was replicated in an independent cohort. A few of the identified cytomegalovirus-associated TCR beta chains were confirmed in vitro to be specific for cytomegalovirus antigens. In a later analysis, the rate of TCR association differed among HLA loci, with DRB1 alleles having the most associated TCRs and HLA-C alleles having the fewest. HLA typing was unavailable for some donors at each locus, so association tests used only the typed subset.

In total, just over 650 healthy bone marrow donors made up the cohort. Cohort members were all nominally healthy when sampled, although unrecorded immune exposures were likely present. The donor was CMV seropositive and belonged to the group of more than 250 seropositive cohort members. Every donor gave a peripheral blood sample, and the peripheral blood mononuclear cells from that sample were used for TCR beta sequencing. Genomic DNA was extracted from the blood cell samples with the Qiagen DNeasy Blood Extraction Kit. The library was built by means of the immunoSEQ multiplex PCR assay. For the multiplex PCR, a mixture combining 60 forward primers for TCR Vbeta segments and 13 reverse primers for TCR Jbeta segments was used. Amplification of the CDR3 region of rearranged TCR beta genes was performed with a multiplex PCR assay on genomic DNA. Amplified TCR beta libraries were sequenced as 87-base-pair reads on the Illumina HiSeq System. Concerning the study's data processing: In a later analysis, roughly 80 million unique TCR beta chains were counted across the approximately 670 repertoires, and roughly 11 million of these chains were shared by at least two donors. Raw reads were error-corrected and collapsed into unique sequences by a nearest-neighbor algorithm in which closely related sequences were merged to remove PCR and sequencing errors. To assign V, D and J gene segments, CDR3 sequences were aligned to IMGT reference sequences. For a sequence to be retained, a match of at least six nucleotides to both a V gene segment and a J gene segment was required. A rearrangement counted as productive if the CDR3 had no stop codons and remained in frame with V and J, and every other rearrangement counted as non-productive. Following IMGT convention, CDR3 was defined as the stretch from the second conserved V-encoded cysteine to the conserved J-encoded phenylalanine. Sequences without an unambiguous match to a single V gene segment were excluded from the earlier analysis of almost 600 of the donors. In an earlier analysis of several hundred of the donors, a V segment was called functional when productive rearrangements were above 56.7%, and segregating when the standard deviation between donors exceeded 5%. A statistical classification framework was built for diagnosing cytomegalovirus status from the catalog of TCR beta chain sequences. A later analysis assigned V and J genes by comparing TCR nucleotide sequences with IMGT/GENE-DB human TR gene sequences. The TCRdist pipeline was used in a later analysis to assign CDR3 sequences and most-parsimonious VDJ recombination scenarios. In a later analysis, each TCR beta chain was defined by its CDR3 amino acid sequence together with its V-gene family, and reads without a unique V-gene family were excluded. A later analysis removed 450 to 600 highly shared, low-generation-probability nucleotide sequences to deal with suspected cross-contamination and a sequencing artifact. A later analysis calculated a clonal expansion index for each public chain from normalized within-repertoire ranks of inferred template counts. In a later analysis, generation probabilities were computed with a VDJ recombination model fitted to out-of-frame rearrangements, and the resulting probabilities were checked against IGoR. Hypergeometric tests were used in a later analysis to score TCR-TCR, TCR-HLA and TCR-CMV co-occurrence, with a repertoire-size bias correction applied to the TCR pairs. False discovery rates were estimated in a later analysis by permuting HLA or CMV assignments 20 times. In a later analysis, co-occurring TCRs were grouped with DBSCAN, and TCRdist sequence similarity was added when clustering was performed within HLA-allele-positive subsets. For co-occurrence clustering, repertoires with fewer than 30,000 or more than 120,000 public chains were excluded, along with four to six repertoires with anomalous nucleotide sharing. The table was pulled from immuneACCESS by TCRdb, which kept in-frame rearrangements only. Such tables lose some clones; where checked, under half of the loss comes from unresolved V genes, and the rest has no known cause. V and J calls and clone size are copied from that table; D and trimming were computed from the DNA. The table for this sample records 150,000 to 200,000 clones. The top ten clones comprise 0.7% to 1% of the sample.

From cysteine to phenylalanine, the CDR3 is 11 amino acids long. Only the CDR3 DNA is retained, 33 bases long and in frame from the first base. The germline V gene encodes CDR1 GTSNPN and CDR2 SVGIG (reference sequence). The junction shows trimming of 2 bases on V and 5 bases on J, plus 4 bases between the germline ends. This sequence was found in a young woman in good health and CMV-seropositive. The sequence is built from TRBV30 and TRBJ2-1; there is no confident call for the D gene. Material for sequencing was PBMCs. The CDR3 reads as follows: CAWSRDNEQFF. The nucleotide sequence reads TGTGCCTGGAGTCGGGACAATGAGCAGTTCTTC. Joined to the reference TRBV30 and TRBJ2-1 proteins, this CDR3 gives the full variable domain: SQTIHQWPATLVQPVGSPLSLECTVEGTSNPNLYWYRQAAGRGLQLLFYSVGIGQISSEVPQNLSASRPQDRQFILSSKKLLLSDSGFYLCAWSRDNEQFFGPGTRLTVL.